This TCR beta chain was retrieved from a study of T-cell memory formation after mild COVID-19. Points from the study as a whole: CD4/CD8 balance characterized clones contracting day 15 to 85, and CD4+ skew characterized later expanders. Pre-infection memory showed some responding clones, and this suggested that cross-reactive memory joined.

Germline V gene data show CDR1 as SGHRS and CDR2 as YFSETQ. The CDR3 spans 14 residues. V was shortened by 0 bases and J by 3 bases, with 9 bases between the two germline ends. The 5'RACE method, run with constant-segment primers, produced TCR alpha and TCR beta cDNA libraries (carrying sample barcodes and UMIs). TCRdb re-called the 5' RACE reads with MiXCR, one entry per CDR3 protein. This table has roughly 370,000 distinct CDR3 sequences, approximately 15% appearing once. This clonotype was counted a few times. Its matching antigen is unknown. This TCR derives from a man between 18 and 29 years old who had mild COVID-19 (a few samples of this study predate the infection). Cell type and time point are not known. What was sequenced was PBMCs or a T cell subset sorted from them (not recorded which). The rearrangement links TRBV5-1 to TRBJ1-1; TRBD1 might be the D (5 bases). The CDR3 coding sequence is TGCGCCAGCAGCTTGGCGGAGGGGTACACTGAAGCTTTCTTT. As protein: CASSLAEGYTEAFF.